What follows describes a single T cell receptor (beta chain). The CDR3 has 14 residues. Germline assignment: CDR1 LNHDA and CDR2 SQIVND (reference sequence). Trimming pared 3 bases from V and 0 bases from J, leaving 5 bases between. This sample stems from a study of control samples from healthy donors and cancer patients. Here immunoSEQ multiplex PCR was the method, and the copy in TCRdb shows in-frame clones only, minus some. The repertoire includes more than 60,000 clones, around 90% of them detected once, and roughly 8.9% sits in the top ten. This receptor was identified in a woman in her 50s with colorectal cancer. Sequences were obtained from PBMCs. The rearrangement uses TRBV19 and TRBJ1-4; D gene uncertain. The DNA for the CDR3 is TGTGCCAGTAGTATCCAAGCAACTAATGAAAAACTGTTTTTT. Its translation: CASSIQATNEKLFF.